This T cell receptor (beta chain) was found in a study of blood T cell repertoires in COVID-19. V lost 0 bases and J 7 bases, leaving 14 bases between the germline ends. CDR1 and CDR2 (germline): SGHRS, YFSETQ. This CDR3 has 15 amino acids. The data were produced by immunoSEQ multiplex PCR, yet TCRdb's version contains in-frame clones alone and is incomplete. The data hold 250,000 to 350,000 clones, with less than 85% observed a single time. This clone was detected only a few times. The sequencing input was peripheral blood. The TCR comes from a human donor with COVID-19, enrolled during active disease. The donor label of this sample is uncertain. The V gene is TRBV5-1, the J gene TRBJ2-1; perhaps TRBD2 as D (5 bases). CDR3 sequence (DNA): TGCGCCAGCAGCTTGGCTCGAGGGCCGTCGAATGAGCAGTTCTTC. Translated: CASSLARGPSNEQFF.